These T cell receptor beta chains were read from a single sample in a study of OX40 agonist ivuxolimab in advanced cancers. The repertoire was sequenced with immunoSEQ multiplex PCR; TCRdb's copy has only in-frame clones and lacks some. Of 71,000 or so clones in the sample, about 85% were seen once. The sample was CD4+ or CD8+ T cells sorted from blood, taken in a trial of the OX40 agonist ivuxolimab. These TCRs come from an adult with an advanced solid tumor such as melanoma, head and neck, liver or kidney cancer. Each CDR3 is given with its conserved first and last residue. D genes are given only for firm matches. Clone size appears in some rows only: once, few, many, or a class for an expanded clone.

D gene: -
V gene: TRBV5-1
clone size: -
J gene: TRBJ2-2
CDR3 protein: CASMVASVSNTGELFF
CDR3 DNA: TGCGCCAGCATGGTGGCTAGCGTGTCGAACACCGGGGAGCTGTTTTTT

D gene: -
V gene: TRBV21-1
clone size: -
J gene: TRBJ1-1
CDR3 protein: CASSKRAPKVVRLEAFF
CDR3 DNA: TGTGCCAGCAGCAAAAGGGCTCCTAAGGTTGTCCGCCTTGAAGCTTTCTTT

D gene: TRBD2
V gene: TRBV10-3
clone size: -
J gene: TRBJ2-3
CDR3 protein: CAISARTSGGTDTQYF
CDR3 DNA: TGTGCCATCAGTGCAAGGACTAGCGGGGGCACAGATACGCAGTATTTT

D gene: TRBD1
V gene: TRBV28
clone size: -
J gene: TRBJ1-1
CDR3 protein: CASSPRTGGTEAFF
CDR3 DNA: TGTGCCAGCAGTCCCCGGACAGGGGGCACTGAAGCTTTCTTT

D gene: -
V gene: TRBV7-2
clone size: -
J gene: TRBJ2-3
CDR3 protein: CASSLTTGVKYF
CDR3 DNA: TGTGCCAGCAGCTTAACGACGGGAGTGAAGTATTTT

D gene: -
V gene: TRBV19
clone size: -
J gene: TRBJ1-5
CDR3 protein: CASNELNQPQHF
CDR3 DNA: TGTGCCAGTAATGAACTAAATCAGCCCCAGCATTTT

D gene: -
V gene: TRBV28
clone size: -
J gene: TRBJ1-5
CDR3 protein: CASSRTFYSNQPQHF
CDR3 DNA: TGTGCCAGCAGTCGGACATTCTATAGCAATCAGCCCCAGCATTTT

D gene: -
V gene: TRBV30
clone size: -
J gene: TRBJ1-2
CDR3 protein: CAWGGEAAGYTF
CDR3 DNA: TGTGCCTGGGGGGGAGAGGCGGCTGGCTACACCTTC

D gene: -
V gene: TRBV4-2
clone size: -
J gene: TRBJ1-4
CDR3 protein: CASTSVVNEKLFF
CDR3 DNA: TGTGCCAGCACCTCGGTCGTTAATGAAAAACTGTTTTTT

D gene: -
V gene: TRBV5-1
clone size: few
J gene: TRBJ1-2
CDR3 protein: CASSPLDGANYGYTF
CDR3 DNA: TGCGCCAGCAGCCCCCTGGACGGAGCTAACTATGGCTACACCTTC

D gene: TRBD2
V gene: TRBV25-1
clone size: -
J gene: TRBJ2-7
CDR3 protein: CASSAGASGTYEQYF
CDR3 DNA: TGTGCCAGCAGTGCGGGGGCTAGCGGGACCTACGAGCAGTACTTC

D gene: -
V gene: TRBV18
clone size: -
J gene: TRBJ1-5
CDR3 protein: CASSLGQVQPQHF
CDR3 DNA: TGTGCCAGCTCACTGGGCCAGGTTCAGCCCCAGCATTTT

D gene: -
V gene: TRBV28
clone size: -
J gene: TRBJ1-4
CDR3 protein: CASTSGSNEKLFF
CDR3 DNA: TGTGCCAGCACATCAGGCTCTAATGAAAAACTGTTTTTT

D gene: -
V gene: TRBV10-1
clone size: -
J gene: TRBJ2-7
CDR3 protein: CASSVRDGFSYEQYF
CDR3 DNA: TGCGCCAGCAGTGTTAGGGACGGTTTTTCCTACGAGCAGTACTTC

D gene: -
V gene: TRBV6-1
clone size: few
J gene: TRBJ2-3
CDR3 protein: CASSEGVGTDTQYF
CDR3 DNA: TGTGCCAGCAGTGAGGGGGTAGGAACAGATACGCAGTATTTT

D gene: -
V gene: TRBV30
clone size: -
J gene: TRBJ2-1
CDR3 protein: CAWSGRGDNEQFF
CDR3 DNA: TGTGCCTGGAGTGGGAGAGGCGACAATGAGCAGTTCTTC

D gene: -
V gene: TRBV5-4
clone size: -
J gene: TRBJ2-6
CDR3 protein: CASSLNLGQSSGANVLTF
CDR3 DNA: TGTGCCAGCAGCTTGAATTTAGGGCAGAGCTCTGGGGCCAACGTCCTGACTTTC

D gene: TRBD2
V gene: TRBV5-1
clone size: few
J gene: TRBJ2-1
CDR3 protein: CASSLDGAGGPAYNEQFF
CDR3 DNA: TGCGCCAGCAGCTTGGACGGAGCGGGAGGACCAGCCTACAATGAGCAGTTCTTC

D gene: TRBD2
V gene: TRBV14
clone size: few
J gene: TRBJ2-3
CDR3 protein: CASSQESGSADTQYF
CDR3 DNA: TGTGCCAGCAGCCAAGAAAGCGGGAGCGCAGATACGCAGTATTTT

D gene: TRBD2
V gene: TRBV6-1
clone size: once
J gene: TRBJ2-7
CDR3 protein: CASSEASGSFDEQYF
CDR3 DNA: TGTGCCAGCAGTGAAGCTAGCGGGAGTTTCGACGAGCAGTACTTC

D gene: TRBD2
V gene: TRBV7-3
clone size: -
J gene: TRBJ2-1
CDR3 protein: CASSRTSDYNEQFF
CDR3 DNA: TGTGCCAGCAGCAGGACTAGCGACTACAATGAGCAGTTCTTC

D gene: TRBD1
V gene: TRBV5-8
clone size: -
J gene: TRBJ1-2
CDR3 protein: CASSKGQGFYGYTF
CDR3 DNA: TGTGCCAGCAGTAAGGGACAGGGCTTCTATGGCTACACCTTC

D gene: -
V gene: TRBV5-1
clone size: -
J gene: TRBJ1-4
CDR3 protein: CASSSGTVNEKLFF
CDR3 DNA: TGCGCCAGCAGCTCCGGGACTGTCAATGAAAAACTGTTTTTT

D gene: -
V gene: TRBV7-3
clone size: -
J gene: TRBJ2-1
CDR3 protein: CASSRTPNNEQFF
CDR3 DNA: TGTGCCAGCAGTCGGACTCCAAACAATGAGCAGTTCTTC

D gene: TRBD1
V gene: TRBV7-3
clone size: -
J gene: TRBJ1-5
CDR3 protein: CASAPTGGQPQHF
CDR3 DNA: TGTGCCAGCGCGCCGACAGGGGGTCAGCCCCAGCATTTT

D gene: -
V gene: TRBV6-4
clone size: -
J gene: TRBJ1-2
CDR3 protein: CASRDRFTNYGYTF
CDR3 DNA: TGTGCCAGCAGAGACCGATTCACTAACTATGGCTACACCTTC

D gene: TRBD1
V gene: TRBV28
clone size: few
J gene: TRBJ2-1
CDR3 protein: CASSLTGGTQFF
CDR3 DNA: TGTGCCAGCAGTCTTACAGGGGGCACGCAGTTCTTC

D gene: TRBD2
V gene: TRBV2
clone size: -
J gene: TRBJ2-3
CDR3 protein: CASTLRTSGSTQYF
CDR3 DNA: TGTGCCAGCACACTGCGGACTAGCGGGAGTACGCAGTATTTT

D gene: TRBD2
V gene: TRBV10-3
clone size: -
J gene: TRBJ2-2
CDR3 protein: CAIRSSGSGGGELFF
CDR3 DNA: TGTGCCATCAGGTCTAGCGGGAGTGGCGGCGGGGAGCTGTTTTTT

D gene: -
V gene: TRBV5-6
clone size: -
J gene: TRBJ1-1
CDR3 protein: CASSRDVSGTEAFF
CDR3 DNA: TGTGCCAGCAGCCGGGACGTCTCGGGCACTGAAGCTTTCTTT

D gene: -
V gene: TRBV5-5
clone size: -
J gene: TRBJ1-2
CDR3 protein: CASIYKPFLNYGYTF
CDR3 DNA: TGTGCCAGCATATACAAACCTTTCCTTAACTATGGCTACACCTTC

D gene: -
V gene: TRBV2
clone size: -
J gene: TRBJ1-1
CDR3 protein: CASSLTFTTEAFF
CDR3 DNA: TGTGCCAGCAGTCTGACATTTACCACTGAAGCTTTCTTT

D gene: TRBD2
V gene: TRBV7-6
clone size: -
J gene: TRBJ2-2
CDR3 protein: CASKVSAGANTGELFF
CDR3 DNA: TGTGCCAGCAAGGTTTCGGCGGGGGCGAACACCGGGGAGCTGTTTTTT

D gene: -
V gene: TRBV6-6
clone size: -
J gene: TRBJ1-5
CDR3 protein: CASLAAPNNQPQHF
CDR3 DNA: TGTGCCAGCCTAGCTGCACCCAACAATCAGCCCCAGCATTTT

D gene: -
V gene: TRBV11-2
clone size: -
J gene: TRBJ1-2
CDR3 protein: CASSRGQLYGYTF
CDR3 DNA: TGTGCCAGCAGCCGCGGACAGCTCTATGGCTACACCTTC

D gene: TRBD1
V gene: TRBV5-1
clone size: -
J gene: TRBJ1-2
CDR3 protein: CASSVSGTGGTGYGYTF
CDR3 DNA: TGCGCCAGCAGCGTTTCCGGGACAGGGGGCACTGGCTATGGCTACACCTTC

D gene: -
V gene: TRBV29-1
clone size: -
J gene: TRBJ1-4
CDR3 protein: CSVSDGGNEKLFF
CDR3 DNA: TGCAGCGTCTCGGACGGGGGAAATGAAAAACTGTTTTTT

D gene: -
V gene: TRBV14
clone size: -
J gene: TRBJ2-3
CDR3 protein: CASSQPLTASTDTQYF
CDR3 DNA: TGTGCCAGCAGCCAACCTCTCACAGCTAGCACAGATACGCAGTATTTT

D gene: -
V gene: TRBV7-2
clone size: -
J gene: TRBJ1-5
CDR3 protein: CASSGQGHQPQHF
CDR3 DNA: TGTGCCAGCAGTGGGCAGGGACATCAGCCCCAGCATTTT

D gene: -
V gene: TRBV6-1
clone size: -
J gene: TRBJ1-1
CDR3 protein: CASSEPAMNTEAFF
CDR3 DNA: TGTGCCAGCAGTGAACCAGCAATGAACACTGAAGCTTTCTTT

D gene: -
V gene: TRBV30
clone size: -
J gene: TRBJ1-5
CDR3 protein: CAWSGGGLDQPQHF
CDR3 DNA: TGTGCCTGGAGTGGGGGGGGGTTGGATCAGCCCCAGCATTTT

D gene: TRBD2
V gene: TRBV11-2
clone size: -
J gene: TRBJ2-3
CDR3 protein: CASSLYFSGRGDTQYF
CDR3 DNA: TGTGCCAGCAGCTTATATTTTAGCGGGAGAGGGGATACGCAGTATTTT

D gene: TRBD1
V gene: TRBV5-1
clone size: -
J gene: TRBJ1-2
CDR3 protein: CASRGDRAYGYTF
CDR3 DNA: TGCGCCAGCAGGGGGGACAGGGCGTATGGCTACACCTTC

D gene: -
V gene: TRBV7-2
clone size: once
J gene: TRBJ2-7
CDR3 protein: CASSFGGFGGNEQYF
CDR3 DNA: TGTGCCAGCAGCTTCGGGGGATTCGGAGGGAACGAGCAGTACTTC

D gene: -
V gene: TRBV11-2
clone size: -
J gene: TRBJ2-2
CDR3 protein: CASSLLGGGELFF
CDR3 DNA: TGTGCCAGCAGCTTGTTAGGGGGCGGGGAGCTGTTTTTT

D gene: TRBD2
V gene: TRBV9
clone size: medium-sized
J gene: TRBJ2-2
CDR3 protein: CASSVGLAETGELFF
CDR3 DNA: TGTGCCAGCAGCGTAGGACTAGCGGAGACCGGGGAGCTGTTTTTT

D gene: -
V gene: TRBV18
clone size: -
J gene: TRBJ2-5
CDR3 protein: CASSPGQETQYF
CDR3 DNA: TGTGCCAGCTCACCGGGACAAGAGACCCAGTACTTC

D gene: -
V gene: TRBV19
clone size: -
J gene: TRBJ2-5
CDR3 protein: CATAPGAEEETQYF
CDR3 DNA: TGTGCCACAGCCCCGGGGGCTGAAGAAGAGACCCAGTACTTC

D gene: -
V gene: TRBV19
clone size: -
J gene: TRBJ2-2
CDR3 protein: CASSMRGERPGELFF
CDR3 DNA: TGTGCCAGTAGTATGAGGGGGGAGAGGCCCGGGGAGCTGTTTTTT

D gene: -
V gene: TRBV25-1
clone size: -
J gene: TRBJ1-4
CDR3 protein: CASSEGGVEKLFF
CDR3 DNA: TGTGCCAGCAGTGAAGGGGGAGTCGAAAAACTGTTTTTT

D gene: TRBD2
V gene: TRBV7-3
clone size: -
J gene: TRBJ2-1
CDR3 protein: CASSLRGRAGNEQFF
CDR3 DNA: TGTGCCAGCAGCTTACGTGGGAGGGCCGGAAATGAGCAGTTCTTC

D gene: TRBD1
V gene: TRBV19
clone size: -
J gene: TRBJ2-5
CDR3 protein: CASSIDLGGPETQYF
CDR3 DNA: TGTGCCAGTAGTATAGACCTAGGGGGCCCGGAGACCCAGTACTTC

D gene: -
V gene: TRBV30
clone size: -
J gene: TRBJ2-7
CDR3 protein: CAWSVGGAGEQYF
CDR3 DNA: TGTGCCTGGAGTGTAGGGGGGGCGGGAGAGCAGTACTTC